Listed below are T cell receptor beta chains from one sample, sequenced in a study of T-cell reconstitution after alpha-beta-depleted transplantation in children. TCRdb re-derived calls from the PCR reads in MiXCR, one entry per CDR3 protein. In the table there are about 870,000 distinct CDR3 sequences, roughly 15% of which are singletons. The material was PBMCs, mostly from graft donor cells, obtained 360 days after TCRalphabeta/CD19-depleted stem cell transplant. These receptor sequences come from a male patient between 10 and 17 years old who had a stem cell transplant for acute lymphoblastic leukemia, so the T cells may come from the graft donor. Each CDR3 is given with its conserved first and last residue. Only part of the rows carry a size: once, few, many, or a class if the clone is expanded.

v_gene	j_gene	abundance	CDR3aa
TRBV6-5	TRBJ2-1	NA	CASSYWAGGSNEQFF
TRBV28	TRBJ2-7	NA	CASTLRGATYEQYF
TRBV27	TRBJ2-1	few	CASNLGGDYNEQFF
TRBV4-1	TRBJ1-2	few	CASSQVAILRDRDGYTF
TRBV20-1	TRBJ2-1	NA	CCARGWRTQGEQFF
TRBV6-5	TRBJ2-1	NA	CASSYLTTGRSYNEQFF
TRBV7-9	TRBJ2-1	NA	CASSAPRTAYNEQFF
TRBV3-1	TRBJ2-7	few	CASSQTPHEQYF
TRBV4-1	TRBJ2-2	few	CASSQGSRARAGELFF
TRBV9	TRBJ2-2	NA	CASSVAVREAPTGELFF
TRBV5-1	TRBJ2-7	NA	CASSPPSGEIFYEQYF
TRBV19	TRBJ2-7	few	CASSRGLAGDLEQYF
TRBV11-2	TRBJ2-5	NA	CASRRTANHPQYF
TRBV16	TRBJ2-7	few	CASSPSRQTYEQYF
TRBV20-1	TRBJ2-1	NA	CSAFVTSGLSYNEQFF
TRBV7-3	TRBJ2-3	NA	CASSPPLLDTQYF